Presented here are 18 T cell receptor beta chains from one specimen sequenced in a study of tumor and adjacent non-tumor tissue in lung cancer. A modified ARM-PCR protocol with three rounds of nested PCR amplified TCRbeta. TCRdb ran MiXCR on the multiplex PCR reads and lists one entry per CDR3 protein. The table has 68,000 or so distinct CDR3 sequences, almost 60% seen once. The template was RNA from unsorted bulk tissue. Source material: lung tumor tissue. Source of these receptors: a man between 50 and 59 years old with non-small cell lung cancer.

This clonotype was found a few times. The chain joins TRBV5-1 to TRBJ2-5; 10 positions match TRBD2. The CDR3 consists of 16 residues. Germline CDR1 reads SGHRS; CDR2 reads YFSETQ. The ends lost 3 bases at V and 1 base at J; junction bases unmatched: 6. The DNA for the CDR3 is TGCGCCAGCAGCTCCGGGACTAGCGCGACCCAAGAGACCCAGTACTTC. Amino acid sequence: CASSSGTSATQETQYF. Complete variable domain (other parts from reference TRBV5-1 and TRBJ2-5): KAGVTQTPRYLIKTRGQQVTLSCSPISGHRSVSWYQQTPGQGLQFLFEYFSETQRNKGNFPGRFSGRQFSNSRSEMNVSTLELGDSALYLCASSSGTSATQETQYFGPGTRLLVL.

This clonotype showed up just once. Since no conserved phenylalanine or tryptophan closes the CDR3, a read error is the likely cause. This rearrangement joins TRBV5-6 to TRBJ2-2; D gene ambiguous. V lost 4 bases and J 2 bases, leaving 9 bases between the germline ends. CDR3 size: 14 residues. The V gene's germline CDR1 is SGHDT and CDR2 YYEEEE. The CDR3 region is CASSLTRNTGELFY. The CDR3 DNA sequence: TGTGCCAGCAGCCTCACAAGAAACACCGGGGAGCTGTTTTAT.

This clonotype showed up many times. The chain is built from TRBV12-3 or TRBV12-4 and TRBJ2-1, with unresolved D. CDR3 length: 11 residues. V lost 2 bases to trimming and J lost 10 bases, with 6 bases between them. CDR3 sequence: CASSLIGEQFF. As DNA, the CDR3 is TGTGCCAGCAGTTTAATAGGGGAGCAGTTCTTC.

For this clonotype: An end of the junction differs from the germline gene, which may be a read error. The chain couples TRBV6-5 to TRBJ2-1, with 8 bases matching TRBD1. Germline CDR1 MNHEY, CDR2 SVGAGI. This CDR3 has 15 amino acids. CDR3 nucleotides: TGTGCCAGCACTTACACGACAGGGGAGGACAATGAGCAATTCTTC. Translated, it gives CASTYTTGEDNEQFF.

About this clonotype: This sequence may be a read error, since a much larger clone differs from it by one base. The chain joins TRBV5-1 to TRBJ2-7; 7 bases match TRBD1. Germline CDR1 is SGHRS and CDR2 is YFSETQ. CDR3 length: 13 amino acids. The CDR3 DNA sequence: TGCGCCGGCAGCCGGGACAGCCGCTACGAGCAGTACTTC. It is translated as CAGSRDSRYEQYF. Complete variable domain (other parts from reference TRBV5-1 and TRBJ2-7): KAGVTQTPRYLIKTRGQQVTLSCSPISGHRSVSWYQQTPGQGLQFLFEYFSETQRNKGNFPGRFSGRQFSNSRSEMNVSTLELGDSALYLCAGSRDSRYEQYFGPGTRLTVT.

V is TRBV7-2 and J is TRBJ1-1, with a tentative D call TRBD1 (5 bases). The CDR3 consists of 15 residues. CDR1 and CDR2 from the germline V gene are SGHTA and FQGNSA. The V end was cut by 1 base, the J end by 5 bases, with 14 bases between. CDR3 coding DNA: TGTGCCAGCAGCTTAGAACAGACGGAGGGGACTGAAGCTTTCTTT. Protein product: CASSLEQTEGTEAFF.

Remarks on this clonotype: A read error may be the cause here, since a much bigger clone is one base away. J is TRBJ2-5 and V is TRBV12-3 or TRBV12-4; 9 nucleotides match TRBD2. With V trimmed by 5 bases and J by 5 bases, 3 bases remained unmatched. The CDR3 has 13 residues. The CDR3 DNA sequence: TGTGCCAGCAGTGGGACTAGCCATGAGACCCAGTACTTC. Its translation: CASSGTSHETQYF.

About this clonotype: A junction boundary mismatches the germline segment, possibly from a read error. V is TRBV11-2 and J is TRBJ2-2; TRBD2 matches at 8 bases. CDR3 length equals 17 residues. Germline V CDR1 and CDR2: SGHAT, FQNNGV. The chain's CDR3 is CASSSSGGTFLAGDLFF. In DNA form, the CDR3 reads TGTGCCAGCAGCTCGAGCGGGGGAACCTTCTTAGCCGGGGATCTGTTTTTT.

Points on this clonotype: A much larger clone is a single base away; this may be a read error. The chain combines TRBV6-1 with TRBJ2-3; 7 bases align to TRBD2. Trimming cost V 7 bases and J 1 base; bases outside gene matches: 14. CDR3 length: 17 residues. Per germline, CDR1 MNHNS and CDR2 SASEGT. CDR3 in amino acids: CASTPRWAAGGTDTQYF. In DNA form, the CDR3 reads TGTGCCAGCACTCCCAGGTGGGCCGCGGGAGGCACAGATACGCAGTATTTT.

The J gene is TRBJ2-5, the V gene TRBV20-1, with D perhaps TRBD2 (6 bases). The germline V and J ends were trimmed by 2 bases and 0 bases, with 16 bases remaining between them. Germline V gives CDR1 DFQATT, CDR2 SNEGSKA (reference sequence). The CDR3 is 16 residues long. CDR3 sequence (DNA): TGCAGTGCTAGACCCGTCGGAGGGGTCTACCAAGAGACCCAGTACTTC. Translation gives CSARPVGGVYQETQYF.

The V gene is TRBV7-8, the J gene TRBJ2-7; 9 bases fit TRBD1. The CDR3 is 17 residues long. Germline V gene lookup returns CDR1 SGHVS and CDR2 FQNEAQ. The V segment lost 4 bases and the J segment 0 bases; nucleotides outside the gene matches: 10. CDR3: CASSSSGTGRSSYEQYF. The CDR3, as DNA: TGTGCCAGCAGCTCCTCCGGGACAGGGAGGAGCTCCTACGAGCAGTACTTC.

A remark on this clonotype: A read error may account for a junction end that differs from germline. This chain connects TRBV2 to TRBJ1-5, with TRBD1 matching over 8 bases. The DNA end is a closer match to TRBJ2-3, so the J assignment may be wrong. There are 18 residues in the CDR3. Germline lookup yields CDR1 SNHLY and CDR2 FYNNEI. CDR3 sequence (DNA): TGTACCAGCAGTGGGGACAGGACGCTGTCGAGGAACAATCAGCCCCAGTATTTT. It is translated as CTSSGDRTLSRNNQPQYF.

This clonotype was seen more than once but under ten times. The rearrangement links TRBV30 to TRBJ2-5; 8 positions agree with TRBD1. Trimming at V came to 0 bases and at J to 7 bases, leaving 7 bases not matched to a gene. Germline CDR1 GTSNPN, CDR2 SVGIG (reference sequence). The CDR3 covers 14 residues. CDR3 DNA sequence: TGTGCCTGGAGTGTAAAGGACAGGGTAGGGACCCAGTACTTC. Protein: CAWSVKDRVGTQYF. The full variable domain, its missing parts supplied by reference TRBV30 and TRBJ2-5, is SQTIHQWPATLVQPVGSPLSLECTVEGTSNPNLYWYRQAAGRGLQLLFYSVGIGQISSEVPQNLSASRPQDRQFILSSKKLLLSDSGFYLCAWSVKDRVGTQYFGPGTRLLVL.

In regard to this clonotype: A much larger clone differs from this one at a single base, so this may be a read error. The rearrangement joins TRBV14 to TRBJ2-7; D ambiguous. CDR1 is SGHDN and CDR2 is FVKESK in the germline V gene. This CDR3 has 15 amino acids. DNA for the CDR3: TGTACCAGCAGCCAAGATACCGGCTTCCATTACGAGCAGTACTTC. Its translation: CTSSQDTGFHYEQYF.

The J gene is TRBJ2-1, the V gene TRBV4-1, with D possibly matching TRBD1 (8 bases). This CDR3 has 15 amino acids. CDR1 is MGHRA and CDR2 is YSYEKL in the germline V gene. Trimming removed 8 bases at V and 6 bases at J, with 20 bases between. The CDR3 spells CASGPNRGGPNEQFF. The CDR3 nucleotides read TGCGCCAGCGGCCCAAACAGGGGGGGGCCCAATGAGCAGTTCTTC.

A note on this clonotype: One junction end disagrees with the germline gene, perhaps due to a read error. CDR3 DNA: TGTTCCAGCAGCTTAGGGGTTAGCGGGGGACCTGGCAATGAGCAGCTCTTC. It yields the protein CSSSLGVSGGPGNEQLF. V usage is TRBV11-3 and J usage is TRBJ2-1; 9 bases are a match to TRBD2. Germline V gives CDR1 SGHNT, CDR2 YENEEA. The CDR3 extends over 17 amino acids.

This clonotype was recorded many times. V usage is TRBV29-1 and J usage is TRBJ2-1; TRBD1 matches at 10 bases. The CDR3 contains 14 residues. Germline CDR1 is SQVTM and CDR2 is ANQGSEA. Trimming cost V 7 bases and J 2 bases; bases outside gene matches: 5. The chain's CDR3 is CSGLGTGAYNEQFF. For the CDR3, the DNA is TGCAGCGGTCTTGGGACAGGGGCCTACAATGAGCAGTTCTTC.

Worth noting for this clonotype: The conserved phenylalanine or tryptophan normally closing the CDR3 is absent here, so this likely arose from a read error. The J gene is TRBJ2-1, the V gene TRBV4-2; weak D call: TRBD2 (7 bases). Germline CDR1 and CDR2: LGHNA and YNFKEQ. This CDR3 spans 16 amino acids. DNA for the CDR3: TGTGCGAGCAGCCATGAGGGGGGGTCAAGCTACAATGAGCAGTTCTCC. Its translation: CASSHEGGSSYNEQFS.